One and the same sample provided the 27 T cell receptor beta chains below, sequenced in a study of T cells after posttransplantation cyclophosphamide. The method was immunoSEQ multiplex PCR; TCRdb's version includes in-frame clones alone and lacks a portion of them. The table has roughly 17,000 clones, less than 85% seen once. Input material: memory CD4+ T cells sorted from blood. The receptors come from a man aged 25-45 years in good health and a related stem cell transplant donor.

The chain combines TRBV5-1 with TRBJ1-4; possible D gene TRBD1, 6 bases. The CDR3 has 16 residues. The germline V gene encodes CDR1 SGHRS and CDR2 YFSETQ. V gave up 4 bases and J gave up 0 bases, with 13 bases separating them. CDR3 DNA: TGCGCCAGCAGCACTGGACAGTACGCAACTAATGAAAAACTGTTTTTT. Protein product: CASSTGQYATNEKLFF.

This chain connects TRBV6-1 to TRBJ2-7, with D possibly TRBD1 on 6 matching bases. The V and J ends lost 6 bases and 2 bases respectively, with 11 bases between them. Germline V gives CDR1 MNHNS, CDR2 SASEGT. The CDR3 covers 13 residues. The CDR3 reads CASSVTGAYEQYF. The CDR3 bases are TGTGCCAGCAGCGTGACAGGAGCCTACGAGCAGTACTTC.

This chain links TRBV5-6 with TRBJ2-7, with 7 nucleotides matching TRBD1. CDR1 and CDR2 (germline): SGHDT, YYEEEE. V was pared by 2 bases and J by 2 bases, with 7 bases of the junction left unmatched. The CDR3 contains 15 residues. In nucleotides, the CDR3 is TGTGCCAGCAGCTTAGGACAGGAAGAGGCCTACGAGCAGTACTTC. Its translation is CASSLGQEEAYEQYF.

This rearrangement joins TRBV6-1 to TRBJ2-2, with D tentatively TRBD1 (8 bases). The CDR3 is 15 residues long. V was cut by 2 bases and J by 7 bases, with 14 bases left in between. Germline V gene data show CDR1 as MNHNS and CDR2 as SASEGT. CDR3 sequence reads: CASSELTGEGGELFF. The CDR3 DNA reads as TGTGCCAGCAGTGAACTGACAGGGGAGGGCGGGGAGCTGTTTTTT.

The rearrangement links TRBV6-5 to TRBJ2-7, with 9 positions matching TRBD1. V lost 7 bases, J lost 3 bases, and 7 bases stayed unmatched. The CDR3 extends over 14 amino acids. Germline CDR1 MNHEY, CDR2 SVGAGI. CDR3 region: CASNGQGKVYEQYF. The CDR3 DNA reads TGTGCCAGCAACGGACAGGGGAAGGTCTACGAGCAGTACTTC.

The rearrangement links TRBV6-5 to TRBJ1-1; tentatively, D is TRBD1 (6 bases). Germline V CDR1 and CDR2: MNHEY, SVGAGI. The CDR3 runs to 13 residues. Trimming cost V 5 bases and J 5 bases, with 12 bases left between them. DNA of the CDR3: TGTGCCAGCAGTCCCCCAGGGGAAACTGAAGCTTTCTTT. Encoded protein: CASSPPGETEAFF.

The chain has TRBV11-2 and TRBJ1-1; TRBD1 is a possible D gene (6 bases). Germline loops: CDR1 SGHAT, CDR2 FQNNGV. The CDR3 loop spans 14 amino acids. V lost 0 bases to trimming and J lost 8 bases, with 13 bases between them. The CDR3 nucleotides read TGTGCCAGCAGCTTAGATCGTAAGACAGGAGAAGCTTTCTTT. Amino acids: CASSLDRKTGEAFF.

J is TRBJ2-6 and V is TRBV5-1; 7 bases line up with TRBD2. Trimming cost V 4 bases and J 2 bases; bases outside gene matches: 6. CDR1 SGHRS and CDR2 YFSETQ come from the germline V gene. There are 16 residues in the CDR3. The CDR3 region is CASSAQGGAGANVLTF. CDR3 bases: TGCGCCAGCAGCGCTCAGGGAGGGGCTGGGGCCAACGTCCTGACTTTC.

The chain joins TRBV25-1 to TRBJ1-2; 8 positions agree with TRBD1. Trimming took 8 bases from V and 2 from J; bases not matched to a gene: 4. This CDR3 contains 13 residues. Per the germline V gene, CDR1 is MGHDK and CDR2 is SYGVNS. In DNA, the CDR3 is TGTGCCAGCCAGGACAGGGTGAACTATGGCTACACCTTC. This gives the protein CASQDRVNYGYTF.

This rearrangement joins TRBV4-1 to TRBJ2-1, with D unresolved. The CDR3 sequence is 15 residues long. The germline V and J ends were trimmed by 1 base and 2 bases, with 9 bases remaining between them. Per the germline V gene, CDR1 is MGHRA and CDR2 is YSYEKL. In DNA form, the CDR3 reads TGCGCCAGCAGCCAAGTTGTGGCCCCCTACAATGAGCAGTTCTTC. It translates to CASSQVVAPYNEQFF.

The chain links TRBV7-9 to TRBJ1-1; TRBD1 might be the D (5 bases). Trimming left V 3 bases short and J 2 bases short, with 7 bases between. CDR1 and CDR2 (germline): SEHNR, FQNEAQ (reference sequence). The CDR3 is made up of 13 amino acids. The CDR3 here is CASSFDSNTEAFF. As DNA, the CDR3 is TGTGCCAGCAGCTTTGACAGTAACACTGAAGCTTTCTTT.

The chain has TRBV6-1 and TRBJ2-6; 7 positions match TRBD1. This CDR3 has 16 residues. Germline V lookup: CDR1 MNHNS, CDR2 SASEGT. The V gene end was trimmed by 4 bases and the J gene end by 0 bases; junction bases not matched to a gene: 3. The CDR3 spells CASSGQGISGANVLTF. As DNA, the CDR3 is TGTGCCAGCAGTGGACAGGGCATCTCTGGGGCCAACGTCCTGACTTTC.

The chain couples TRBV5-4 to TRBJ2-1; D remains unclear. The germline V gene encodes CDR1 SGHNT and CDR2 YYREEE (reference sequence). Trimming pared 4 bases from V and 0 bases from J, leaving 11 bases between. CDR3 size: 15 residues. Here the CDR3 reads CASSDSTSSYNEQFF. Written as DNA, the CDR3 is TGTGCCAGCAGCGATTCTACGAGCTCCTACAATGAGCAGTTCTTC.

The CDR3, as DNA: TGTGCCAGCAGTGATCGCAGGGGTTCACCCCTCCACTTT. Its translation: CASSDRRGSPLHF. J is TRBJ1-6 and V is TRBV6-1; tentatively, D is TRBD1 (6 bases). CDR3 length: 13 amino acids. From germline, CDR1 is MNHNS and CDR2 SASEGT. Trimming removed 3 bases at V and 9 bases at J, with 9 bases between.

The V and J genes are TRBV4-3 and TRBJ2-2; maybe TRBD2 (7 bases). V gave up 0 bases and J gave up 6 bases, with 14 bases separating them. The CDR3 covers 16 residues. Germline CDR1 reads LGHNA; CDR2 reads YSLEER. The CDR3 DNA follows: TGCGCCAGCAGCCAAGAGAACCAGGGGAGGGCCGGGGAGCTGTTTTTT. It specifies CASSQENQGRAGELFF.

The V call is TRBV7-2, the J call TRBJ1-6; the D is unclear. V lost 5 bases and J lost 7, with 9 bases in between. CDR3 length: 13 amino acids. CDR1 and CDR2 from the germline V gene are SGHTA and FQGNSA. CDR3 loop: CASSPEANSPLHF. The CDR3 nucleotides read TGTGCCAGCAGCCCAGAAGCGAATTCACCCCTCCACTTT.

This clone has a single count. The V call is TRBV16, the J call TRBJ2-2; no clear D gene. CDR1 and CDR2 from the germline V gene are KGHSY and FQNENV. The CDR3 is made up of 17 amino acids. Between the trimmed V and J ends, which lost 2 bases and 0 bases, there was a span of 13 bases. The CDR3 here is CASSQVLRLANTGELFF. For the CDR3, the DNA is TGTGCCAGCAGCCAAGTACTCCGCCTCGCGAACACCGGGGAGCTGTTTTTT.

This clone has a single count. This sequence joins TRBV9 and TRBJ1-6; maybe TRBD1 (6 bases). Germline CDR1 reads SGDLS; CDR2 reads YYNGEE. CDR3 length: 15 amino acids. V shed 6 bases and J shed 6 bases, with 16 bases lying between them. The CDR3 spells CASTRGGGVNSPLHF. The DNA for the CDR3 is TGTGCCAGCACCCGCGGAGGGGGGGTTAATTCACCCCTCCACTTT.

The chain is built from TRBV4-1 and TRBJ1-3, with no clear D. The CDR3 length is 13 residues. The germline CDR1 and CDR2 sequences are MGHRA and YSYEKL. Trimming took 3 bases from V and 8 from J, leaving 11 bases between them. The CDR3 sequence: CASSHPIPDTIYF. The CDR3 DNA reads TGCGCCAGCAGCCACCCCATCCCGGACACCATATATTTT.

This chain joins TRBV7-9 and TRBJ1-1; D is uncertain. CDR1 and CDR2 from the germline V gene are SEHNR and FQNEAQ (reference sequence). V lost 6 bases and J 3 bases, leaving 8 bases between the germline ends. The CDR3 consists of 12 residues. CDR3 region: CASSFVDTEAFF. CDR3 sequence (DNA): TGTGCCAGCAGTTTTGTAGACACTGAAGCTTTCTTT. Combining the CDR3 with reference TRBV7-9 and TRBJ1-1 gives the whole variable domain DTGVSQNPRHKITKRGQNVTFRCDPISEHNRLYWYRQTLGQGPEFLTYFQNEAQLEKSRLLSDRFSAERPKGSFSTLEIQRTEQGDSAMYLCASSFVDTEAFFGQGTRLTVV.

The V and J genes are TRBV9 and TRBJ2-5; 7 bases are a match to TRBD1. J was trimmed by 1 base and V by 0 bases; bases with no gene match: 6. The CDR3 spans 16 residues. The V gene's germline CDR1 is SGDLS and CDR2 YYNGEE. CDR3 sequence reads: CASSVATGTVQETQYF. The CDR3 region has the DNA TGTGCCAGCAGCGTAGCTACAGGGACAGTCCAAGAGACCCAGTACTTC.

This clone was seen a single time. The gene calls are TRBV5-1 and TRBJ2-3; D is uncertain. The CDR3 sequence is 14 residues long. Per germline, CDR1 SGHRS and CDR2 YFSETQ. V was clipped by 4 bases and J by 0 bases, with 9 bases between them. DNA of the CDR3: TGCGCCAGCAGCCTCCAGTCTAGCACAGATACGCAGTATTTT. As protein: CASSLQSSTDTQYF. Full variable domain (outside the CDR3, taken from reference TRBV5-1 and TRBJ2-3): KAGVTQTPRYLIKTRGQQVTLSCSPISGHRSVSWYQQTPGQGLQFLFEYFSETQRNKGNFPGRFSGRQFSNSRSEMNVSTLELGDSALYLCASSLQSSTDTQYFGPGTRLTVL.

This clone was seen a single time. The chain recombines TRBV7-2 with TRBJ1-1; D not certain. This CDR3 contains 13 residues. Trimming removed 5 bases from V and 2 bases from J, with 9 bases in between. Germline V gene data show CDR1 as SGHTA and CDR2 as FQGNSA. In DNA, the CDR3 is TGTGCCAGCAGCCTCAGTATTAACACTGAAGCTTTCTTT. It translates to CASSLSINTEAFF.

The genes are TRBV5-4 and TRBJ2-7; 9 bases align to TRBD1. Germline V gene sequence: CDR1 SGHNT, CDR2 YYREEE (reference sequence). Trimming took 3 bases from V and 4 from J; bases not matched to a gene: 5. The CDR3 contains 14 residues. CDR3 amino acids: CASSSRDRVYEQYF. CDR3 DNA: TGTGCCAGCAGCTCCCGGGACAGGGTGTACGAGCAGTACTTC.

The chain employs TRBV9 and TRBJ2-3, with D maybe TRBD2 (6 bases). Trimming took 6 bases from V and 0 from J, leaving 11 bases between them. This CDR3 comprises 14 residues. The germline CDR1 and CDR2 sequences are SGDLS and YYNGEE. The CDR3 DNA follows: TGTGCCAGCACCTATCGGGGGAGCACAGATACGCAGTATTTT. Protein: CASTYRGSTDTQYF.

The V gene is TRBV5-5, the J gene TRBJ2-5, with 16 bases lining up with TRBD2. CDR3 size: 18 residues. With 4 bases clipped from V and 4 bases from J, the junction kept 10 bases outside the gene matches. Germline V gene data show CDR1 as SGHKS and CDR2 as YYEKEE (reference sequence). CDR3 in amino acids: CASSTGLAGGQWGETQYF. CDR3 DNA: TGTGCCAGCAGCACGGGACTAGCGGGGGGGCAGTGGGGAGAGACCCAGTACTTC.

The rearrangement joins TRBV4-1 to TRBJ2-3; D is possibly TRBD2 (5 bases). Trimming took off 3 bases at V and 6 bases at J, with 31 bases between the two ends. Germline assignment: CDR1 MGHRA and CDR2 YSYEKL. The CDR3 runs 20 residues. The CDR3 protein is CASSHPAGYSSPQQRDTQYF. DNA for the CDR3: TGCGCCAGCAGCCACCCGGCGGGCTACTCTTCCCCACAACAACGGGATACGCAGTATTTT.